These 14 T cell receptor beta chains share one sample of origin, sequenced in a study of cytomegalovirus exposure and HLA in healthy donors. Sequencing was performed with immunoSEQ multiplex PCR; in TCRdb, only in-frame clones are kept and a portion is missing. Of around 300,000 clones listed, 70% to 90% were seen once; the top ten hold approximately 1%. Sequencing was carried out using PBMCs. The receptor source for this set is a woman aged 18-29 years in good health and CMV-seronegative.

This clone was counted between two and nine times. The CDR3 region has the DNA TGTGCCAGCAGTGACTCGGCCCAGGGCTATGGCTACACCTTC. Translated, it gives CASSDSAQGYGYTF. The chain carries TRBV6-4 and TRBJ1-2, with D tentatively TRBD1 (5 bases). The length of the CDR3 is 14 residues. Germline V gene sequence: CDR1 MRHNA, CDR2 SNTAGT. Trimming took 0 bases from V and 4 from J, leaving 9 bases between them.

The chain carries TRBV7-8 and TRBJ2-3; D call uncertain. The CDR3 is 15 amino acids. Germline V gene data show CDR1 as SGHVS and CDR2 as FQNEAQ. Trimming stripped 5 bases from V and 1 base from J, with 13 bases between. The CDR3 is CASSPTTGRTDTQYF. For the CDR3, the DNA is TGTGCCAGCAGCCCGACGACTGGCCGCACAGATACGCAGTATTTT.

This clone was counted only a few times. V gene TRBV5-4 combines with J gene TRBJ2-7; D not certain. The CDR3 has 11 residues. Germline V gene lookup returns CDR1 SGHNT and CDR2 YYREEE (reference sequence). V was shortened by 3 bases and J by 3 bases, with 4 bases between the two germline ends. CDR3 sequence: CASSSVYEQYF. CDR3 nucleotides: TGTGCCAGCAGCTCCGTCTACGAGCAGTACTTC.

The chain combines TRBV5-1 with TRBJ2-1; D call uncertain. The CDR3 sequence is 19 residues long. V shed 3 bases and J shed 1 base, with 23 bases lying between them. Germline V gene sequence: CDR1 SGHRS, CDR2 YFSETQ. CDR3 in amino acids: CASSSNVIVSLWSYNEQFF. CDR3 in DNA: TGCGCCAGCAGCTCAAACGTCATAGTGAGCTTGTGGTCCTACAATGAGCAGTTCTTC.

This rearrangement joins TRBV28 to TRBJ1-4; no clear D. Germline CDR1 and CDR2: MDHEN and SYDVKM. V was pared by 6 bases and J by 0 bases, with 11 bases between. This CDR3 spans 15 amino acids. The CDR3 DNA sequence: TGTGCCAGCAGCCACACACCAACAACTAATGAAAAACTGTTTTTT. Residues: CASSHTPTTNEKLFF. Supplemented by reference TRBV28 and TRBJ1-4, the full variable domain reads DVKVTQSSRYLVKRTGEKVFLECVQDMDHENMFWYRQDPGLGLRLIYFSYDVKMKEKGDIPEGYSVSREKKERFSLILESASTNQTSMYLCASSHTPTTNEKLFFGSGTQLSVL.

The rearrangement uses TRBV4-3 and TRBJ1-1, with 9 bases identical to TRBD1. CDR3 length equals 15 residues. From germline, CDR1 is LGHNA and CDR2 YSLEER. Losses at the gene ends were 5 bases for V and 3 bases for J; bases not matched to a gene: 7. CDR3 amino acids: CASSDAQGADTEAFF. The CDR3 nucleotides read TGCGCCAGCAGCGATGCACAGGGGGCGGACACTGAAGCTTTCTTT.

This clone was picked up a small number of times. Other DNA variants within this sample encode the same CDR3. V and J are TRBV5-1 and TRBJ1-1; the D gene is possibly TRBD1 (6 bases). Trimming left V 4 bases short and J 3 bases short, with 13 bases between. Germline V gives CDR1 SGHRS, CDR2 YFSETQ. This CDR3 comprises 14 residues. As DNA, the CDR3 is TGCGCCAGCAGCCTCCGCGAGGGGGACACTGAAGCTTTCTTT. Translated, it gives CASSLREGDTEAFF.

This clone is a singleton in its sample. This chain joins TRBV5-1 and TRBJ2-7; 8 nucleotides match TRBD1. CDR1 is SGHRS and CDR2 is YFSETQ in the germline V gene. CDR3 length: 14 residues. The V gene end was trimmed by 4 bases and the J gene end by 3 bases; junction bases not matched to a gene: 6. The CDR3 protein is CASSGGQGVYEQYF. The CDR3 coding sequence is TGCGCCAGCAGCGGTGGACAGGGTGTCTACGAGCAGTACTTC. The variable domain in full, completed from reference TRBV5-1 and TRBJ2-7, reads KAGVTQTPRYLIKTRGQQVTLSCSPISGHRSVSWYQQTPGQGLQFLFEYFSETQRNKGNFPGRFSGRQFSNSRSEMNVSTLELGDSALYLCASSGGQGVYEQYFGPGTRLTVT.

Comment on this clone: This sample includes further DNA sequences coding for the same CDR3. The chain employs TRBV30 and TRBJ1-1, with a weak D call TRBD1 (5 bases). Germline values: CDR1 GTSNPN, CDR2 SVGIG (reference sequence). Trimming cost V 2 bases and J 3 bases, with 10 bases left between them. This CDR3 region has 13 residues. The CDR3 here is CAWSRGGDTEAFF. The CDR3 coding sequence is TGTGCCTGGAGTCGGGGCGGGGACACTGAAGCTTTCTTT.

V and J are TRBV10-1 and TRBJ1-5, with 8 bases aligning to TRBD1. There are 13 residues in the CDR3. The germline V gene has CDR1 WNHNN and CDR2 SYGVQD (reference sequence). The junction had 0 bases not matched to a gene; V was cut back by 4 bases and J by 4 bases. CDR3 in amino acids: CASSGTGNQPQHF. The CDR3 nucleotides read TGCGCCAGCAGTGGGACAGGGAATCAGCCCCAGCATTTT.

The CDR3 protein is CASGGIRLAGTDTQYF. The CDR3 nucleotides read TGTGCTAGTGGCGGTATCAGACTAGCGGGCACAGATACGCAGTATTTT. J is TRBJ2-3 and V is TRBV12-5, with 9 bases identical to TRBD2. The CDR3 consists of 16 residues. The germline V gene has CDR1 LGHNT and CDR2 FRNRAP. Trimming removed 6 bases from V and 1 base from J; junction bases left unmatched: 8.

This clone appeared a single time. The chain's CDR3 is CASRRGRALGYTF. The CDR3 nucleotides are TGTGCCAGCAGAAGGGGGCGCGCTTTGGGCTACACCTTC. V and J are TRBV6-5 and TRBJ1-2; TRBD1 agrees at 7 bases. This CDR3 contains 13 residues. Germline CDR1 is MNHEY and CDR2 is SVGAGI. J gave up 8 bases and V 6 bases, and 9 bases lay outside the gene matches.

The gene calls are TRBV6-4 and TRBJ1-1; TRBD1 might be the D (5 bases). Germline V gene lookup returns CDR1 MRHNA and CDR2 SNTAGT. This CDR3 comprises 14 residues. V dropped 4 bases and J dropped 2 bases, with 11 bases sitting between them. For the CDR3, the DNA is TGTGCCAGCAGTGTGACAGCATTCAACACTGAAGCTTTCTTT. Its protein product is CASSVTAFNTEAFF.

The rearrangement links TRBV5-1 to TRBJ2-7, with D maybe TRBD2 (5 bases). Trimming stripped 3 bases from V and 0 bases from J, with 16 bases between. This CDR3 comprises 16 residues. CDR1 SGHRS and CDR2 YFSETQ come from the germline V gene. As DNA, the CDR3 is TGCGCCAGCAGCTCGGGTGGTAGCGTGAGCTCCTACGAGCAGTACTTC. Amino acids: CASSSGGSVSSYEQYF.